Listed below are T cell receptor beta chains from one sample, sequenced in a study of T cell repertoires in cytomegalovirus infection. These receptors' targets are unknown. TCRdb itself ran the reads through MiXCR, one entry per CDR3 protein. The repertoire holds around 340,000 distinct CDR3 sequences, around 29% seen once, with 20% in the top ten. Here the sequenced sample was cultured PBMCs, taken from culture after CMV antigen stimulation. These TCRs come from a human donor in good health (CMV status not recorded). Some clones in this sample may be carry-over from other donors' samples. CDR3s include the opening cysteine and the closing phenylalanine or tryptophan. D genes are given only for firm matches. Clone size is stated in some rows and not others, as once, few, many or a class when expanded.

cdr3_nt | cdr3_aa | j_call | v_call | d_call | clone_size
TGCAGTGCTAGATTGGACCCTGCAGCCGGGGAGCTGTTTTTT | CSARLDPAAGELFF | TRBJ2-2 | TRBV20-1 | - | -
TGCAGTGCCCTCCAGGACTACAATGAGCAGTTCTTC | CSALQDYNEQFF | TRBJ2-1 | TRBV20-1 | - | once
TGTGCCAGCAGCTCCTTAGCGGGTCAACGATGGGATGAGCAGTTCTTC | CASSSLAGQRWDEQFF | TRBJ2-1 | TRBV7-3 | TRBD2 | -
TGTGCCAGTAGTACCACGCAGGACCCACGCCGATCAGAAAGTAGGTATAGCAATCAGCCCCAGCATTTT | CASSTTQDPRRSESRYSNQPQHF | TRBJ1-5 | TRBV19 | - | many
TGTGCCAGCAGTTCCAGGAACCTCCGAGAGACCCAGTACTTC | CASSSRNLRETQYF | TRBJ2-5 | TRBV28 | - | few
TGTGCCAGCAGCTTAGCAGTCCCGGGACTAGTCTTTGAGCAGTTCTTC | CASSLAVPGLVFEQFF | TRBJ2-1 | TRBV7-6 | TRBD2 | few
TGTGCCAGCAGGTACGGGACTAGCGGGACTTATACGCAGTATTTT | CASRYGTSGTYTQYF | TRBJ2-3 | TRBV12-3/TRBV12-4 | TRBD2 | few
TGTGCCAGCAGCTTAAACGGGAGAGGCAGGGAGACCCAGTACTTC | CASSLNGRGRETQYF | TRBJ2-5 | TRBV7-3 | - | -
TGCAGTGCTCATTCTAGGACTAGCGGTACAGATACGCAGTATTTT | CSAHSRTSGTDTQYF | TRBJ2-3 | TRBV20-1 | TRBD2 | -
TGTGCCAGCAGCCAAGATTTGCAGCAGGGATACTACGAGCAGTACTTC | CASSQDLQQGYYEQYF | TRBJ2-7 | TRBV4-2 | - | -
TGTGCCAGCAGCTTATTCTGGGGGGCGGACGAGCAGTACTTC | CASSLFWGADEQYF | TRBJ2-7 | TRBV7-2 | - | many
TGTGCCAGCAGCCATTACCAGGGGCTGAACACTGAAGCTTTCTTT | CASSHYQGLNTEAFF | TRBJ1-1 | TRBV11-2 | - | many
TGTGCCAGCAGCCTCAGGGTTATTGGGGAAAAACTGTTTTTT | CASSLRVIGEKLFF | TRBJ1-4 | TRBV4-2 | - | -
TGTGCCAGCAGTTTTTCTCGGGGGATCGGTGCTGCGAGGGATAATTCACCCCTCCACTTT | CASSFSRGIGAARDNSPLHF | TRBJ1-6 | TRBV12-3/TRBV12-4 | - | -
TGTGCCAGTAGACCGGGACTAGACTCCTACGAGCAGTACTTC | CASRPGLDSYEQYF | TRBJ2-7 | TRBV19 | TRBD2 | few
TGCGCCAGCAGTGAGTCGGAGACGTTTGGGGATACGCAGTATTTT | CASSESETFGDTQYF | TRBJ2-3 | TRBV10-1 | - | -
TGTGCCAGCAGCCATGGGGGGGTAGAAGTGAATGAGCAGTTCTTC | CASSHGGVEVNEQFF | TRBJ2-1 | TRBV3-1 | TRBD2 | -
TGTGCCAGTAGAATTGGGACGGGCCGAAAAAGCAATCAGCCCCAGCATTTT | CASRIGTGRKSNQPQHF | TRBJ1-5 | TRBV19 | - | few
TGTGCCAGCAGCCGGGACAGGGGGCATGAAAAACTGTTTTTT | CASSRDRGHEKLFF | TRBJ1-4 | TRBV13 | TRBD1 | -
TGTGCCAGTAGTATAGATCGCGGGAGCGGGGAGCTGTTTTTT | CASSIDRGSGELFF | TRBJ2-2 | TRBV19 | TRBD2 | -
TGTGCCAGCGGCCTAGCGGAGTCCACCAATGAGCAGTTCTTC | CASGLAESTNEQFF | TRBJ2-1 | TRBV12-3/TRBV12-4 | TRBD2 | few
TGTGCCAGCCGGACAGGGGGTGATTACGAGCAGTACTTC | CASRTGGDYEQYF | TRBJ2-7 | TRBV6-1 | TRBD1 | -
TGTGCCAGCAGCTTATCTTCCGGGACTAGCTTCGGGGAGCTGTTTTTT | CASSLSSGTSFGELFF | TRBJ2-2 | TRBV7-3 | TRBD2 | once
TGTGCCAGTAATGGTTTGAGGGGATCCTATGGCTACACCTTC | CASNGLRGSYGYTF | TRBJ1-2 | TRBV19 | - | -
TGTGCCAGCAGAGCCGGGACTAAGAATGGCTACACCTTC | CASRAGTKNGYTF | TRBJ1-2 | TRBV28 | - | -
TGTGCCAGCAGCCTACGTGGGCGGACAGGAACCTACAATGAGCAGTTCTTC | CASSLRGRTGTYNEQFF | TRBJ2-1 | TRBV7-8 | TRBD1 | many
TGTGCCAGCAGCTTATGGGGGGCCGACGGGGAGCTGTTTTTT | CASSLWGADGELFF | TRBJ2-2 | TRBV7-2 | - | few
TGTGCCAGCAGTTACGTGGGGGGCGAGCAGTACTTC | CASSYVGGEQYF | TRBJ2-7 | TRBV6-2/TRBV6-3 | - | -